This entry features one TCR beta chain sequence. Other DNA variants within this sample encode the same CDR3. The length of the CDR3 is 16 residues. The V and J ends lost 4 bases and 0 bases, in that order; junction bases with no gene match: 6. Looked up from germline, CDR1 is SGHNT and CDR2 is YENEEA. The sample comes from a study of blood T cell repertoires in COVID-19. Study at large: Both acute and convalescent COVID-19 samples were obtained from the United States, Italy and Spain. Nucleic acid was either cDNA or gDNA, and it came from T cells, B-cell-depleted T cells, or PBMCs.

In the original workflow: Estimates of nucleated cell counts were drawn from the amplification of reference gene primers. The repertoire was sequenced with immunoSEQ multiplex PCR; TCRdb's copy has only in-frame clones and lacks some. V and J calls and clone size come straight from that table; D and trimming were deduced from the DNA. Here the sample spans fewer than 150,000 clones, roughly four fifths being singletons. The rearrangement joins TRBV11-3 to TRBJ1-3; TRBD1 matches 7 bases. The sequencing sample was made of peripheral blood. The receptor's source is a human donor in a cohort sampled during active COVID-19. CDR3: CASSSKGQSSGNTIYF. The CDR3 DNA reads TGTGCCAGCAGCTCGAAGGGACAGAGCTCTGGAAACACCATATATTTT.